These 3 T cell receptor beta chains share one sample of origin, sequenced in a study of blood T cell repertoires in COVID-19. TCRdb's copy holds only in-frame clones and misses some; the assay was immunoSEQ multiplex PCR. Among 200,000 or so clones listed, 80% to 90% were seen once. Sequenced sample: PBMCs or T cells enriched from blood (not recorded which). These receptors all stem from a woman in her twenties or thirties who had been exposed to COVID-19.

The V call is TRBV28, the J call TRBJ1-5; 11 bases align to TRBD1. The CDR3 totals 15 residues. CDR1 MDHEN and CDR2 SYDVKM come from the germline V gene. The V segment lost 6 bases and the J segment 1 base; nucleotides outside the gene matches: 2. The CDR3 is CASRDRGPSNQPQHF. DNA of the CDR3: TGTGCCAGCAGGGACAGGGGGCCAAGCAATCAGCCCCAGCATTTT.

The rearrangement joins TRBV5-1 to TRBJ2-1; TRBD2 agrees at 8 bases. This CDR3 contains 14 residues. CDR1 and CDR2 from the germline V gene are SGHRS and YFSETQ. Losses at the gene ends were 0 bases for V and 6 bases for J; bases not matched to a gene: 2. This CDR3 is CASSLGGRLNEQFF. In nucleotides, the CDR3 is TGCGCCAGCAGCTTGGGCGGGAGGCTCAATGAGCAGTTCTTC.

CDR3 protein: CATTRDRANGGYTF. CDR3 nucleotide sequence: TGTGCCACCACCCGGGACAGGGCGAATGGTGGCTACACCTTC. This rearrangement joins TRBV6-6 to TRBJ1-2; 9 bases line up with TRBD1. The V segment lost 10 bases and the J segment 7 bases; nucleotides outside the gene matches: 13. Germline CDR1 reads MNHNY; CDR2 reads SVGAGI (reference sequence). This CDR3 has 14 residues.